Below, 14 T cell receptor beta chains from the same sample are listed, as sequenced in a study of cytomegalovirus exposure and HLA in healthy donors. The PCR employed 60 Vbeta primers together with 13 Jbeta primers. Some clones are missing from TCRdb's copy, which holds only in-frame ones; the method was immunoSEQ multiplex PCR. The sample yields about 120,000 clones, approximately 80% seen once. The sequenced sample was PBMCs. The receptors stem from a man between 40 and 49 years old in good health and CMV-seronegative.

The chain uses TRBV19 and TRBJ1-2; 10 nucleotides line up with TRBD1. CDR1 is LNHDA, CDR2 SQIVND, per germline (reference sequence). The CDR3 runs 14 residues. Germline trimming cut 4 bases from V and 4 bases from J; bases unmatched to any gene: 3. The CDR3 loop is CASSRGQGSYGYTF. Written as DNA, the CDR3 is TGTGCCAGTAGTAGGGGACAGGGGAGCTATGGCTACACCTTC.

This sequence joins TRBV2 and TRBJ1-1; 8 nucleotides align to TRBD1. Germline loops: CDR1 SNHLY, CDR2 FYNNEI. The ends lost 5 bases at V and 1 base at J; junction bases unmatched: 3. There are 14 residues in the CDR3. The CDR3 region is CASSPGTGNTEAFF. In DNA form, the CDR3 reads TGTGCCAGCAGTCCAGGGACAGGGAACACTGAAGCTTTCTTT.

J is TRBJ1-2 and V is TRBV27; D gene ambiguous. Trimming removed 3 bases at V and 1 base at J, with 6 bases between. The CDR3 length is 13 residues. Per germline, CDR1 MNHEY and CDR2 SMNVEV (reference sequence). CDR3 sequence: CASSLRVNYGYTF. The DNA for the CDR3 is TGTGCCAGCAGTTTGAGGGTTAACTATGGCTACACCTTC.

The rearrangement links TRBV6-1 to TRBJ1-4; TRBD1 agrees at 7 bases. CDR1 is MNHNS and CDR2 is SASEGT in the germline V gene. The CDR3 is 14 amino acids. V shed 4 bases, J shed 8 bases, and the junction held 7 bases outside the gene matches. The DNA of the CDR3 is TGTGCCAGCAGTGCCGGACAGGAAATGGAAAAACTGTTTTTT. This gives the protein CASSAGQEMEKLFF.

The gene calls are TRBV29-1 and TRBJ1-2, with D uncertain. V lost 3 bases and J 8 bases, leaving 4 bases between the germline ends. CDR3 size: 9 residues. CDR1 and CDR2 from the germline V gene are SQVTM and ANQGSEA. CDR3: CSVEGGYTF. The DNA for the CDR3 is TGCAGCGTTGAGGGCGGCTACACCTTC.

The chain has TRBV4-3 and TRBJ2-7; 7 nucleotides match TRBD2. The V segment lost 4 bases and the J segment 3 bases; nucleotides outside the gene matches: 6. The V gene's germline CDR1 is LGHNA and CDR2 YSLEER. CDR3 length equals 14 residues. CDR3 coding DNA: TGCGCCAGCAGCCCTACCGGGACTAACTACGAGCAGTACTTC. Its translation is CASSPTGTNYEQYF.

The gene calls are TRBV28 and TRBJ2-1, with 11 bases lining up with TRBD1. The CDR3 extends over 15 amino acids. Germline V gene lookup returns CDR1 MDHEN and CDR2 SYDVKM. V was pared by 5 bases and J by 11 bases, with 11 bases of the junction left unmatched. The chain's CDR3 is CASSTGQGALDKQFF. The CDR3, as DNA: TGTGCCAGCAGTACCGGACAGGGGGCGCTTGATAAGCAGTTCTTC.

The rearrangement links TRBV15 to TRBJ1-2; D is undetermined. The CDR3 runs 12 residues. Deletions cut 1 base from V and 6 bases from J, with 6 bases between. Germline assignment: CDR1 LNHNV and CDR2 YYDKDF (reference sequence). CDR3 residues: CATSRVLDGYTF. The CDR3 nucleotides are TGTGCCACCAGCAGAGTACTGGATGGCTACACCTTC.

DNA of the CDR3: TGTGCCAGCTCACCGGACAGGGGCCATGGCTACACCTTC. Encoded protein: CASSPDRGHGYTF. The V call is TRBV18, the J call TRBJ1-2; TRBD1 agrees at 9 bases. The germline gives CDR1 KGHSH, CDR2 LQKENI. With 3 bases clipped from V and 6 bases from J, the junction kept 2 bases outside the gene matches. There are 13 residues in the CDR3. The whole variable domain, filled in from reference TRBV18 and TRBJ1-2, reads NAGVMQNPRHLVRRRGQEARLRCSPMKGHSHVYWYRQLPEEGLKFMVYLQKENIIDESGMPKERFSAEFPKEGPSILRIQQVVRGDSAAYFCASSPDRGHGYTFGSGTRLTVV.

The chain couples TRBV27 to TRBJ2-2; D gene uncertain. Per the germline V gene, CDR1 is MNHEY and CDR2 is SMNVEV (reference sequence). The germline V and J ends were trimmed by 5 bases and 1 base, with 5 bases remaining between them. The CDR3 runs 13 residues. The DNA for the CDR3 is TGTGCCAGCAGTCGAGGGAACACCGGGGAGCTGTTTTTT. It translates to CASSRGNTGELFF.

The V call is TRBV28, the J call TRBJ2-1; TRBD2 aligns across 7 bases. Germline CDR1 MDHEN, CDR2 SYDVKM. Losses at the gene ends were 6 bases for V and 8 bases for J; bases not matched to a gene: 19. The CDR3 sequence is 17 residues long. CDR3 DNA sequence: TGTGCCAGCAGCTTAGCGACAGCGGGATCCCTGGTGGATGAGCAGTTCTTC. Translation: CASSLATAGSLVDEQFF. The complete variable domain, with remaining parts taken from reference TRBV28 and TRBJ2-1, reads DVKVTQSSRYLVKRTGEKVFLECVQDMDHENMFWYRQDPGLGLRLIYFSYDVKMKEKGDIPEGYSVSREKKERFSLILESASTNQTSMYLCASSLATAGSLVDEQFFGPGTRLTVL.

The V and J genes are TRBV27 and TRBJ1-1, with D perhaps TRBD1 (6 bases). The CDR3 has 14 residues. Germline V CDR1 and CDR2: MNHEY, SMNVEV (reference sequence). V lost 5 bases and J 4 bases, leaving 14 bases between the germline ends. For the CDR3, the DNA is TGTGCCAGCAGTCCTACAGGGTCTGGCACTGAAGCTTTCTTT. Protein product: CASSPTGSGTEAFF.

The table lists this clone with a few counts. The rearrangement uses TRBV11-2 and TRBJ2-3; 10 nucleotides match TRBD2. The V gene end was trimmed by 1 base and the J gene end by 2 bases; junction bases not matched to a gene: 3. Looked up from germline, CDR1 is SGHAT and CDR2 is FQNNGV. The CDR3 spans 16 residues. The CDR3 DNA reads TGTGCCAGCAGCTTAGGAACTAGCGGGGTCACAGATACGCAGTATTTT. Translated, it gives CASSLGTSGVTDTQYF.

This chain connects TRBV5-6 to TRBJ2-1; D not resolved. The CDR3 consists of 17 residues. The V gene lost 1 base and the J gene lost 0 bases, with 14 bases spanning the gap. Germline loops: CDR1 SGHDT, CDR2 YYEEEE. CDR3 sequence: CASSLSILSSSYNEQFF. Written as DNA, the CDR3 is TGTGCCAGCAGCTTGTCGATTCTTTCCAGCTCCTACAATGAGCAGTTCTTC.